This T cell receptor beta chain was found in a study of CD8 T cells in Susac syndrome. Germline-derived CDR1 and CDR2 are DFQATT and SNEGSKA (reference sequence). The CDR3 sequence is 12 residues long. V was cut by 5 bases and J by 5 bases, with 12 bases left in between. Both CD4+ and CD8+ T cells were negatively isolated, and TEMRA cells underwent FACS enrichment. After extraction with the RNeasy kit, about 0.5 to 1 ug of the RNA was reverse transcribed using random hexamers. The CDR3 of TCR beta was amplified by immunoSEQ multiplex PCR across 54 Vbeta and 13 Jbeta. TCRdb reanalysed the immunoSEQ multiplex PCR reads using MiXCR and keeps one entry per CDR3 protein. The repertoire consists of about 70,000 distinct CDR3 sequences, with 96% occurring once and the leading ten covering 0.09% to 0.13%.

The chain recombines TRBV20-1 with TRBJ2-5; D is uncertain. Specimen: CD4+ T cells from PBMCs. The sequence came from a human donor with multiple sclerosis. As DNA, the CDR3 is TGCAGTGCTGTCGGTGCCTCGGAGACCCAGTACTTC. Translating it yields CSAVGASETQYF.